Below are 17 T cell receptor beta chains sequenced from a single sample in a study of T cells in Graves' hyperthyroidism and ophthalmopathy. RNA transcripts gave rise to amplified TCR beta CDR3 regions. TCR CDR3 underwent first-round RT-PCR with the HTBI primer set. TCRdb used MiXCR to reprocess the multiplex PCR reads, holding one entry per CDR3 protein. This table holds 500,000 to 650,000 distinct CDR3 sequences, about 15% found once. Source material: blood. Receptors were obtained from a woman aged 18-35 years with Graves' ophthalmopathy.

This clonotype was counted ten times or more. The DNA of the CDR3 is TGCGCCAGCAGCCCCGGGGACAGGGCGATGGGGGAGCAGTACTTC. Encoded protein: CASSPGDRAMGEQYF. The chain links TRBV5-1 to TRBJ2-7; TRBD1 agrees at 9 bases. V shed 4 bases, J shed 7 bases, and the junction held 12 bases outside the gene matches. CDR3 length: 15 amino acids. Per the germline V gene, CDR1 is SGHRS and CDR2 is YFSETQ.

V usage is TRBV28 and J usage is TRBJ2-7; no definite D call. The CDR3 length is 13 residues. Trimming left V 3 bases short and J 3 bases short, with 9 bases between. The germline CDR1 and CDR2 sequences are MDHEN and SYDVKM. The CDR3 here is CASSFLPVYEQYF. The CDR3 DNA reads TGTGCCAGCAGTTTCCTGCCGGTCTACGAGCAGTACTTC.

This clonotype was counted many times. The chain carries TRBV11-2 and TRBJ2-5; 7 bases map to TRBD1. Germline values: CDR1 SGHAT, CDR2 FQNNGV. V was clipped by 8 bases and J by 2 bases; unmatched bases: 14. This CDR3 is built from 16 residues. The CDR3 is CASAKIWDSRQETQYF. The CDR3 nucleotides are TGTGCCAGCGCGAAAATCTGGGACAGCCGACAAGAGACCCAGTACTTC.

This chain links TRBV12-3 or TRBV12-4 with TRBJ1-2; a weak D match, TRBD1 (5 bases). The ends were cut back, 6 bases at V and 2 bases at J, with 13 bases in the middle. The CDR3 sequence is 14 residues long. The chain's CDR3 is CASSPGFPNYGYTF. The CDR3 nucleotides are TGTGCCAGCAGCCCAGGGTTCCCAAACTATGGCTACACCTTC.

This clonotype showed up just a few times. The rearrangement joins TRBV7-2 to TRBJ1-2; D is possibly TRBD1 (6 bases). Per germline, CDR1 SGHTA and CDR2 FQGNSA. The CDR3 contains 14 residues. The ends were cut back, 2 bases at V and 4 bases at J, with 11 bases in the middle. The chain's CDR3 is CASSLSTGSYGYTF. The CDR3 DNA reads as TGTGCCAGCAGCTTATCAACAGGGAGCTATGGCTACACCTTC.

This sequence joins TRBV20-1 and TRBJ1-2, with D possibly being TRBD1 (5 bases). The CDR3 spans 17 residues. Trimming shortened V by 6 bases and J by 0 bases, and 23 bases separated the two germline ends. CDR1 DFQATT and CDR2 SNEGSKA come from the germline V gene (reference sequence). CDR3 sequence (DNA): TGCAGTGCCGAAAACTACGCGGGGACTGGAGCTAACTATGGCTACACCTTC. Translation: CSAENYAGTGANYGYTF.

This clonotype was recorded at least ten times. The rearrangement links TRBV9 to TRBJ2-7; D is unclear. Germline CDR1 is SGDLS and CDR2 is YYNGEE. The CDR3 contains 13 residues. The V end was cut by 1 base, the J end by 3 bases, with 8 bases between. CDR3 sequence reads: CASSVNSLYEQYF. The CDR3 nucleotides read TGTGCCAGCAGCGTAAACAGCCTCTACGAGCAGTACTTC.

This clonotype came up many times. The genes are TRBV7-2 and TRBJ2-2; D remains ambiguous. The CDR3 is made up of 14 amino acids. Trimming stripped 6 bases from V and 5 bases from J, with 13 bases between. CDR1 and CDR2 from the germline V gene are SGHTA and FQGNSA. This chain's CDR3 is CASRENPGTGELFF. DNA for the CDR3: TGTGCCAGCAGGGAGAATCCCGGAACCGGGGAGCTGTTTTTT.

The rearrangement uses TRBV18 and TRBJ2-1, with a weak D call TRBD1 (5 bases). V lost 2 bases and J lost 2, with 10 bases in between. The CDR3 extends over 15 amino acids. Germline values: CDR1 KGHSH, CDR2 LQKENI. The CDR3 DNA sequence: TGTGCCAGCTCACCATTGGACAATACCTACAATGAGCAGTTCTTC. Protein sequence: CASSPLDNTYNEQFF.

J is TRBJ1-1 and V is TRBV7-6, with unresolved D. The CDR3 contains 13 residues. V shed 5 bases and J shed 3 bases, with 10 bases lying between them. CDR1 SGHVS and CDR2 FNYEAQ come from the germline V gene. CDR3 sequence (DNA): TGTGCCAGCAGCCATGATACTTACACTGAAGCTTTCTTT. Translation: CASSHDTYTEAFF.

This clonotype was seen more than once but under ten times. The chain recombines TRBV11-2 with TRBJ2-4; D remains unclear. Germline loops: CDR1 SGHAT, CDR2 FQNNGV. The CDR3 covers 17 residues. Deletions cut 0 bases from V and 1 base from J, with 13 bases between. The CDR3 region is CASSLEGSQFAKNIQYF. The DNA for the CDR3 is TGTGCCAGCAGCTTAGAGGGGTCACAGTTCGCCAAAAACATTCAGTACTTC.

This clonotype showed up many times. The rearrangement joins TRBV28 to TRBJ2-7; tentatively, D is TRBD1 (5 bases). Trimming cost V 3 bases and J 2 bases, with 11 bases left between them. The length of the CDR3 is 14 residues. Germline V gene sequence: CDR1 MDHEN, CDR2 SYDVKM. For the CDR3, the DNA is TGTGCCAGCAGTTTGCCAGTGGGGCCCTACGAGCAGTACTTC. Its translation: CASSLPVGPYEQYF.

Many counts were recorded for this clonotype. The V call is TRBV29-1, the J call TRBJ2-7; possible D gene TRBD2, 5 bases. Trimming stripped 3 bases from V and 7 bases from J, with 16 bases between. There are 13 residues in the CDR3. Germline assignment: CDR1 SQVTM and CDR2 ANQGSEA. CDR3 sequence reads: CSVDGEQPGEQYF. CDR3 DNA: TGCAGCGTTGACGGGGAGCAACCGGGGGAGCAGTACTTC.

A few counts support this clonotype. This chain uses TRBV19 with TRBJ1-2; D is uncertain. The V end was cut by 9 bases, the J end by 1 base, with 18 bases between. Germline V gene sequence: CDR1 LNHDA, CDR2 SQIVND (reference sequence). This CDR3 is built from 15 residues. The CDR3 DNA is TGTGCCAGCTGCCCAGCTTTGACTGTTAACTATGGCTACACCTTC. This translates into CASCPALTVNYGYTF.

The table lists this clonotype with many counts. The rearrangement links TRBV27 to TRBJ2-3; 9 positions match TRBD2. V was pared by 4 bases and J by 0 bases, with 5 bases of the junction left unmatched. The CDR3 is 16 residues long. CDR1 and CDR2 from the germline V gene are MNHEY and SMNVEV (reference sequence). The CDR3 DNA is TGTGCCAGCAGTTCAGCGGGAGGTCTGAGCACAGATACGCAGTATTTT. Amino acid sequence: CASSSAGGLSTDTQYF.

This clonotype was recorded at least ten times. J is TRBJ2-7 and V is TRBV11-2, with D perhaps matching TRBD1 (6 bases). CDR3 length equals 13 residues. V dropped 5 bases and J dropped 5 bases, with 13 bases sitting between them. The germline V gene has CDR1 SGHAT and CDR2 FQNNGV. The CDR3 DNA is TGTGCCAGCAGCCCTCAGGGGAACCACGAGCAGTACTTC. Translating it yields CASSPQGNHEQYF.

In its sample, this clonotype was seen a few times. The chain combines TRBV7-9 with TRBJ2-2; no definite D call. The CDR3 length is 14 residues. With 2 bases removed from V and 0 bases from J, the gap between germline ends came to 4 bases. Germline assignment: CDR1 SEHNR and CDR2 FQNEAQ (reference sequence). The CDR3 nucleotides read TGTGCCAGCAGCTTACACGCGAACACCGGGGAGCTGTTTTTT. Amino acid sequence: CASSLHANTGELFF. Complete variable domain (other parts from reference TRBV7-9 and TRBJ2-2): DTGVSQNPRHKITKRGQNVTFRCDPISEHNRLYWYRQTLGQGPEFLTYFQNEAQLEKSRLLSDRFSAERPKGSFSTLEIQRTEQGDSAMYLCASSLHANTGELFFGEGSRLTVL.